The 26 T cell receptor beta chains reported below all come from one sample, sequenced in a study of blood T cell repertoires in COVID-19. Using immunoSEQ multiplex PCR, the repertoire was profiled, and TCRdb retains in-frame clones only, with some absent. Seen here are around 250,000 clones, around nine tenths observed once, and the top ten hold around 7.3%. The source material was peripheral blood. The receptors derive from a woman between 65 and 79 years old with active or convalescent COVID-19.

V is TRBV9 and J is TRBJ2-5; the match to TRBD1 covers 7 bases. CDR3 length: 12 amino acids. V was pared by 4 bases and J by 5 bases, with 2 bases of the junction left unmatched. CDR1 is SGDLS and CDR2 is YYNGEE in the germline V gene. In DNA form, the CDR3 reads TGTGCCAGCAGCCCCAGGGGGGAGACCCAGTACTTC. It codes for CASSPRGETQYF.

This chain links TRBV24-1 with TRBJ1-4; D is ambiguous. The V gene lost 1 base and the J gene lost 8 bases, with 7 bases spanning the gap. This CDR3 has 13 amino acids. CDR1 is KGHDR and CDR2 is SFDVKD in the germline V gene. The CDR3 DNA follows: TGTGCCACCAGTGATTTAGGAGGGGAAAAACTGTTTTTT. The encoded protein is CATSDLGGEKLFF.

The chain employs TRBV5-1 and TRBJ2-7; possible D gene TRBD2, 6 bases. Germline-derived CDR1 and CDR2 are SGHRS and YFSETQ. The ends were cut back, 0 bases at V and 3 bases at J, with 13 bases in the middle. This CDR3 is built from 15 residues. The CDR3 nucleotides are TGCGCCAGCAGCTTGGAGTTTGGGGGGAACTACGAGCAGTACTTC. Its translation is CASSLEFGGNYEQYF.

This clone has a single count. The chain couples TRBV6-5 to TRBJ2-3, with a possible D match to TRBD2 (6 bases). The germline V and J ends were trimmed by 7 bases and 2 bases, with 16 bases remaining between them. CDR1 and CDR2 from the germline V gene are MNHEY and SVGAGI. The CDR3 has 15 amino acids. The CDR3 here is CASKLGTLTTDTQYF. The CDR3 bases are TGTGCCAGCAAGTTGGGGACTCTTACCACAGATACGCAGTATTTT.

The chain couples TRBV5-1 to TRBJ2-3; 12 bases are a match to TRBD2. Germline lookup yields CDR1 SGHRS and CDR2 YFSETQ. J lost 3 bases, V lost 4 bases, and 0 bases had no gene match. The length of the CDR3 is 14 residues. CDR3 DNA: TGCGCCAGCAGCGGACTAGCGGGGACAGATACGCAGTATTTT. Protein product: CASSGLAGTDTQYF.

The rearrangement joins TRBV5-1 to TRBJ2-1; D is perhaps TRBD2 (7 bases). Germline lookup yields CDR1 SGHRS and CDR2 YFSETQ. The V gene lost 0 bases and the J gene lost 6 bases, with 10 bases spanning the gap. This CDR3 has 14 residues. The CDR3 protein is CASSLVRGANEQFF. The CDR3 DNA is TGCGCCAGCAGCTTGGTTCGGGGGGCCAATGAGCAGTTCTTC.

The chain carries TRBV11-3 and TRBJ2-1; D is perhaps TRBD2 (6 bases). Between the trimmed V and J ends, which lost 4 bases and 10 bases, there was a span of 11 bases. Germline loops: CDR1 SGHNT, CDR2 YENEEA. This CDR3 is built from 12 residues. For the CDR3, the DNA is TGTGCCAGCAGCTCCTTACGGGGGGAGCAGTTCTTC. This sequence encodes CASSSLRGEQFF.

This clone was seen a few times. The CDR3 is CASSVALGGSNSPLHF. DNA of the CDR3: TGTGCCAGCAGCGTAGCTTTAGGAGGGTCCAATTCACCCCTCCACTTT. This chain links TRBV9 with TRBJ1-6; D not certain. V shed 0 bases and J shed 7 bases, with 14 bases lying between them. Looked up from germline, CDR1 is SGDLS and CDR2 is YYNGEE. The CDR3 consists of 16 residues.

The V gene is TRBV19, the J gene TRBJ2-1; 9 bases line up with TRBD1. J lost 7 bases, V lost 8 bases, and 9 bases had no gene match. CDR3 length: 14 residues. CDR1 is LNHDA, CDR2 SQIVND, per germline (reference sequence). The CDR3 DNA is TGTGCCAGTCGTAAGACAGGGGGATCAAATGAGCAGTTCTTC. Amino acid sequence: CASRKTGGSNEQFF.

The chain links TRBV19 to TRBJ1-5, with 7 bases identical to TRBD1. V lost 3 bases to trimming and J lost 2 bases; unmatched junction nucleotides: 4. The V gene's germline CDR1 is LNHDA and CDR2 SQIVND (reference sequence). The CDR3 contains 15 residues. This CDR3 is CASSMLRGGNQPQHF. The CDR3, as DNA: TGTGCCAGTAGTATGCTCAGGGGGGGCAATCAGCCCCAGCATTTT.

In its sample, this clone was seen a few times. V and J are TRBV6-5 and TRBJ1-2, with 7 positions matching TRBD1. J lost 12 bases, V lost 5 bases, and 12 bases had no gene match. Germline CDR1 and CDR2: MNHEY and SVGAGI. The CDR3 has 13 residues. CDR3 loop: CASSPRQGVIDTF. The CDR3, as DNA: TGTGCCAGCAGTCCCCGACAGGGCGTTATAGACACCTTC.

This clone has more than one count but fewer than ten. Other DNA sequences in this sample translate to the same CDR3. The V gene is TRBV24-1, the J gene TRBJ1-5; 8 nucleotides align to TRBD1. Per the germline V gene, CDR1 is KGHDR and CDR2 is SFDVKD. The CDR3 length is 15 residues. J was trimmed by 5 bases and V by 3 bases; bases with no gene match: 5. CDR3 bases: TGTGCCACCAGTGATGCTGGACAGGGCGATCAGCCCCAGCATTTT. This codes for CATSDAGQGDQPQHF.

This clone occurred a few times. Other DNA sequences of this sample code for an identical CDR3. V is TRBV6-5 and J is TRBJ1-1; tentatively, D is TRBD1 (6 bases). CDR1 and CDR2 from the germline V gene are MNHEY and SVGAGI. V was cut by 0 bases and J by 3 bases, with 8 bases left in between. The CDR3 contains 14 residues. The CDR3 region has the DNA TGTGCCAGCAGTTACTCAGGGGGGGACACTGAAGCTTTCTTT. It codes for CASSYSGGDTEAFF.

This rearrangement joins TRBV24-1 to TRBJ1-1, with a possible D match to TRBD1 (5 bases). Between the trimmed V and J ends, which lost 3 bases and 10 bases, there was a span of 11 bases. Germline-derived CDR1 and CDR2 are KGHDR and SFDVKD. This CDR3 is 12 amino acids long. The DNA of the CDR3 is TGTGCCACCAGTGATGACAGTGGTCGAGCTTTCTTT. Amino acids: CATSDDSGRAFF.

The CDR3: CSVLGQGSTDTQYF. CDR3 coding DNA: TGCAGCGTTCTGGGACAGGGGAGCACAGATACGCAGTATTTT. The chain employs TRBV29-1 and TRBJ2-3; TRBD1 matches 10 bases. Germline V gene data show CDR1 as SQVTM and CDR2 as ANQGSEA. The CDR3 totals 14 residues. Losses at the gene ends were 5 bases for V and 0 bases for J; bases not matched to a gene: 2.

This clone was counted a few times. The CDR3, as DNA: TGTGCCAGCTCACCGGGCTTTTCGGACACTGAAGCTTTCTTT. Translating gives CASSPGFSDTEAFF. This sequence joins TRBV18 and TRBJ1-1; D unclear. Trimming stripped 3 bases from V and 3 bases from J, with 11 bases between. Germline-derived CDR1 and CDR2 are KGHSH and LQKENI. The CDR3 is made up of 14 amino acids.

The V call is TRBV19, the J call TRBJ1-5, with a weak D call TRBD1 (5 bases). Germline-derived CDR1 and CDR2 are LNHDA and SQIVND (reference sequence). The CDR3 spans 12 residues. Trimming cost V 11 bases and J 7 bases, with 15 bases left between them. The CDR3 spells CASGGGRQPQHF. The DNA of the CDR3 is TGTGCCTCGGGGGGGGGTCGGCAGCCCCAGCATTTT.

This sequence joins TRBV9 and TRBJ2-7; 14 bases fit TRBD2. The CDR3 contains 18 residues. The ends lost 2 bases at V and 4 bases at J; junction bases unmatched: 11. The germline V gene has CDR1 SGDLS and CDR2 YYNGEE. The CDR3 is CASSVGTSGGNKPYEQYF. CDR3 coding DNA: TGTGCCAGCAGCGTTGGGACTAGCGGGGGTAATAAGCCGTACGAGCAGTACTTC.

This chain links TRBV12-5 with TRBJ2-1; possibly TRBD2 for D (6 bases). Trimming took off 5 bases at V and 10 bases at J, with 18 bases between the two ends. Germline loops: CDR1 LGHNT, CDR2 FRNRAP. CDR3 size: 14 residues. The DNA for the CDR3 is TGTGCTAGTGGTGCCCGAGGCGGGGTGTGGGAGCAGTTCTTC. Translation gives CASGARGGVWEQFF. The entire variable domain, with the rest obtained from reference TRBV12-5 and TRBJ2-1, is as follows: DARVTQTPRHKVTEMGQEVTMRCQPILGHNTVFWYRQTMMQGLELLAYFRNRAPLDDSGMPKDRFSAEMPDATLATLKIQPSEPRDSAVYFCASGARGGVWEQFFGPGTRLTVL.

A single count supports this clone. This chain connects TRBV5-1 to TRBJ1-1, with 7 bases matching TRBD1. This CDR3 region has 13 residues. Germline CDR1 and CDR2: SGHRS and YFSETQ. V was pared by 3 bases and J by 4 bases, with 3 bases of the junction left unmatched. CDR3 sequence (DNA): TGCGCCAGCAGCTCACAGGGGCGCACTGAAGCTTTCTTT. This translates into CASSSQGRTEAFF.

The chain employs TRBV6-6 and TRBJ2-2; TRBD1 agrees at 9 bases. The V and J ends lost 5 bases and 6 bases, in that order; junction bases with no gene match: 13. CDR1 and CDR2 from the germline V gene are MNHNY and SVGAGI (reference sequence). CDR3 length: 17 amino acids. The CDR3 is CASSQNPGTGSPGELFF. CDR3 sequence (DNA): TGTGCCAGCAGTCAAAACCCCGGGACAGGGTCCCCCGGGGAGCTGTTTTTT.

The DNA for the CDR3 is TGTGCCAGCAGCCCCGGGACAGGGAGTGTCGGCTACACCTTC. Translation: CASSPGTGSVGYTF. The V and J genes are TRBV3-1 (or the pseudogene TRBV3-2) and TRBJ1-2, with 9 bases fitting TRBD1. With V trimmed by 4 bases and J by 8 bases, 8 bases remained unmatched. The CDR3 has 14 residues. Germline CDR1 is LGHDT and CDR2 is YNNKEL (reference sequence).

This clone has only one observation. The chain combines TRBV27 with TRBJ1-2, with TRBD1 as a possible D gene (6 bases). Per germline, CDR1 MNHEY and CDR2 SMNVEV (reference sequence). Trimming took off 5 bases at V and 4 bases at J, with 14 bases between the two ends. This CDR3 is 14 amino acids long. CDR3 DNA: TGTGCCAGCAGTCCGCGAGGGGGTGGCTATGGCTACACCTTC. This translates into CASSPRGGGYGYTF.

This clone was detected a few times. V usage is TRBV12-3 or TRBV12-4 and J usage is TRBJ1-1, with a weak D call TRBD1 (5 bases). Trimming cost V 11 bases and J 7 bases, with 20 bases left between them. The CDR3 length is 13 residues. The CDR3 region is CAGPRGRDCEAFF. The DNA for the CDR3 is TGTGCCGGGCCCCGGGGGAGGGACTGTGAAGCTTTCTTT.

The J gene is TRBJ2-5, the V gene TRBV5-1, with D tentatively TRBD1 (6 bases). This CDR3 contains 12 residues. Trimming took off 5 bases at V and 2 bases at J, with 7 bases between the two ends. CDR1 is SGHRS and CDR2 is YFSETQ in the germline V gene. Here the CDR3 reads CASRGGQETQYF. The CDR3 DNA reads TGCGCCAGCAGAGGGGGTCAAGAGACCCAGTACTTC. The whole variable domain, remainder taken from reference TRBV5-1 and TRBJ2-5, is KAGVTQTPRYLIKTRGQQVTLSCSPISGHRSVSWYQQTPGQGLQFLFEYFSETQRNKGNFPGRFSGRQFSNSRSEMNVSTLELGDSALYLCASRGGQETQYFGPGTRLLVL.

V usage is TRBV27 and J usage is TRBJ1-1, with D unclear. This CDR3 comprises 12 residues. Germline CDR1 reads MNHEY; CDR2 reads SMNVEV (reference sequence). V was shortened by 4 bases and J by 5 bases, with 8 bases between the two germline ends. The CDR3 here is CASSSVGTEAFF. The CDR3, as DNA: TGTGCCAGCAGTTCTGTCGGTACTGAAGCTTTCTTT.